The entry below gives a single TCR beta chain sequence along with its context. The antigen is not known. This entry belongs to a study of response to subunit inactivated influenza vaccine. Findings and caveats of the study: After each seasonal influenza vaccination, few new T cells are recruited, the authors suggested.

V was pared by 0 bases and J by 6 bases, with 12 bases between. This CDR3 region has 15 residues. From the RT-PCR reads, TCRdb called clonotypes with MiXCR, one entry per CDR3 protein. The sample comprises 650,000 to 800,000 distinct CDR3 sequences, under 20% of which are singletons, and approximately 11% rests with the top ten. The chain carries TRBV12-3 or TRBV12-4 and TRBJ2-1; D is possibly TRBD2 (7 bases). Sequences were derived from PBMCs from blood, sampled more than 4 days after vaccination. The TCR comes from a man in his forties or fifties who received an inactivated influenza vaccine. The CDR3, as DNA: TGTGCCAGCAGTTTAGCGCTCGGGGGGCTCAATGAGCAGTTCTTC. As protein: CASSLALGGLNEQFF.